The source of this T cell receptor (beta chain) is a study of immune evolution from preneoplasia to lung adenocarcinoma. This CDR3 has 15 amino acids. Germline V gives CDR1 SGHAT, CDR2 FQNNGV. The V end was cut by 4 bases, the J end by 6 bases, with 13 bases between. Patients had resection in Japan or China between about 2013 and 2018. This table comes from immunoSEQ multiplex PCR, and its TCRdb copy is limited to in-frame clones, with some not included. In the table there are 7,500 to 9,500 clones, 60% to 80% of which are singletons. Sample: FFPE minimally invasive lung adenocarcinoma tissue. The V call is TRBV11-2, the J call TRBJ1-6, with a weak D call TRBD1 (5 bases). This TCR came from a donor older than 65 with lung adenocarcinoma. The CDR3 loop is CASSSDSASNSPLHF. CDR3 sequence (DNA): TGTGCCAGCAGCTCAGACAGCGCTAGTAATTCACCCCTCCACTTT.